This TCR beta chain was retrieved from a study of response to subunit inactivated influenza vaccine. Study-wide results and limits: Few additional T cells are recruited per seasonal influenza vaccination, authors suggested.

In the case of this clonotype: Its antigen remains unidentified.

TCRdb re-called the RT-PCR reads through MiXCR, storing one row per CDR3 protein. The table has 650,000 to 800,000 distinct CDR3 sequences, around 18% seen once. The germline V gene has CDR1 MGHDK and CDR2 SYGVNS. V lost 7 bases, J lost 3 bases, and 9 bases lay in between. The CDR3 sequence is 12 residues long. Sequenced here: PBMCs from blood, sampled roughly 5 days after vaccination. This TCR derives from a man aged 50 to 60 who received an inactivated influenza vaccine. The V call is TRBV25-1, the J call TRBJ1-1; D is unclear. The CDR3 loop reads CASKDIYTEAFF. In nucleotides, the CDR3 is TGTGCCAGCAAAGACATCTACACTGAAGCTTTCTTT.